This TCR beta chain was identified in a study of blood T cell repertoires in COVID-19. The wider study: From the United States, Italy and Spain came samples of acute and convalescent COVID-19. The analysed material was cDNA or gDNA that came from T cells, B-cell-depleted T cells, or PBMCs.

V shed 4 bases and J shed 7 bases, with 17 bases lying between them. This CDR3 region has 15 residues. From germline, CDR1 is LGHNA and CDR2 YSLEER. In the authors' methods: Reference gene primer amplification gave estimated nucleated cell counts. Sequencing was performed with immunoSEQ multiplex PCR; in TCRdb, only in-frame clones are kept and a portion is missing. V and J calls and clone size are as listed in that table; D and trimming were resolved from the DNA. Of more than 150,000 clones in the sample, 75% to 90% were seen once. Sequenced: peripheral blood. The sequence was collected from a man aged 55-75 years with acute or convalescent COVID-19. The V gene is TRBV4-3, the J gene TRBJ2-1, with D maybe TRBD2 (6 bases). The CDR3 DNA follows: TGCGCCAGCAGCCCAACCACCGGGCGGGGTAATGAGCAGTTCTTC. This translates into CASSPTTGRGNEQFF.